Below, 10 T cell receptor beta chains from the same sample are listed, as sequenced in a study of blood T cell repertoires in COVID-19. Libraries were prepared by immunoSEQ multiplex PCR; TCRdb keeps only in-frame clonotypes and omits some of them. The sample records over 70,000 clones, roughly 85% being singletons. The sequenced sample consisted of peripheral blood. Receptors originate from an elderly man with acute or convalescent COVID-19.

The chain joins TRBV2 to TRBJ1-1; D uncertain. Trimming stripped 4 bases from V and 0 bases from J, with 9 bases between. There are 14 residues in the CDR3. Germline-derived CDR1 and CDR2 are SNHLY and FYNNEI. CDR3: CASSAEQMNTEAFF. As DNA, the CDR3 is TGTGCCAGCAGTGCTGAACAGATGAACACTGAAGCTTTCTTT.

The chain joins TRBV29-1 to TRBJ1-5; D gene unclear. Germline CDR1 is SQVTM and CDR2 is ANQGSEA. The CDR3 has 12 amino acids. The V end was cut by 5 bases, the J end by 4 bases, with 9 bases between. CDR3 protein: CSVRGLNQPQHF. The DNA for the CDR3 is TGCAGCGTTCGGGGATTAAATCAGCCCCAGCATTTT.

V gene TRBV5-6 combines with J gene TRBJ2-3; 7 nucleotides align to TRBD2. This CDR3 spans 16 amino acids. V lost 6 bases, J lost 2 bases, and 12 bases stayed unmatched. From germline, CDR1 is SGHDT and CDR2 YYEEEE. The CDR3 is CASTLRGAGYTDTQYF. CDR3 nucleotides: TGTGCCAGCACCCTGAGAGGAGCGGGATACACAGATACGCAGTATTTT.

V and J are TRBV2 and TRBJ1-5, with D perhaps matching TRBD1 (6 bases). From germline, CDR1 is SNHLY and CDR2 FYNNEI. The CDR3 is 14 amino acids. Trimming took off 6 bases at V and 0 bases at J, with 9 bases between the two ends. The CDR3 DNA reads as TGTGCCAGCAGGTGGACAGATAGCAATCAGCCCCAGCATTTT. Translated: CASRWTDSNQPQHF.

The chain links TRBV2 to TRBJ2-2, with 12 bases fitting TRBD2. The CDR3 loop spans 14 amino acids. Germline assignment: CDR1 SNHLY and CDR2 FYNNEI. V gave up 9 bases and J gave up 6 bases; unmatched junction bases: 5. CDR3 DNA sequence: TGTGCCAGTAGACTAGCGGGGGCTTCCGGGGAGCTGTTTTTT. Amino acid sequence: CASRLAGASGELFF. The full variable domain, its missing parts supplied by reference TRBV2 and TRBJ2-2, is EPEVTQTPSHQVTQMGQEVILRCVPISNHLYFYWYRQILGQKVEFLVSFYNNEISEKSEIFDDQFSVERPDGSNFTLKIRSTKLEDSAMYFCASRLAGASGELFFGEGSRLTVL.

This chain connects TRBV2 to TRBJ1-1; the match to TRBD1 covers 9 bases. The CDR3 consists of 15 residues. Losses at the gene ends were 6 bases for V and 4 bases for J; bases not matched to a gene: 9. Germline V CDR1 and CDR2: SNHLY, FYNNEI. The CDR3 protein is CASRGTGRVVTEAFF. Written as DNA, the CDR3 is TGTGCCAGCAGGGGGACAGGGCGGGTGGTCACTGAAGCTTTCTTT.

This clone showed up just a few times. V gene TRBV6-2 or TRBV6-3 combines with J gene TRBJ2-7, with 8 bases identical to TRBD2. CDR1 and CDR2 (germline): MNHEY, SVGEGT. This CDR3 has 16 residues. Losses at the gene ends were 4 bases for V and 1 base for J; bases not matched to a gene: 9. The CDR3 protein is CASSFAGAGVSYEQYF. In DNA form, the CDR3 reads TGTGCCAGCAGTTTCGCAGGAGCGGGAGTGTCCTACGAGCAGTACTTC.

This clone is termed medium-sized (0.01 to 0.1%). The chain has TRBV19 and TRBJ1-2, with 11 bases identical to TRBD1. CDR1 is LNHDA, CDR2 SQIVND, per germline (reference sequence). Losses at the gene ends were 2 bases for V and 6 bases for J; bases not matched to a gene: 5. This CDR3 is built from 15 residues. CDR3 loop: CASSITRTGGHGYTF. For the CDR3, the DNA is TGTGCCAGTAGTATAACCCGGACAGGGGGCCATGGCTACACCTTC.

The chain couples TRBV6-2 or TRBV6-3 to TRBJ2-2; 8 nucleotides match TRBD2. This CDR3 is 16 amino acids long. CDR1 MNHEY and CDR2 SVGEGT come from the germline V gene. The V gene end was trimmed by 2 bases and the J gene end by 5 bases; junction bases not matched to a gene: 7. CDR3 loop: CASSYDLAGETGELFF. The CDR3, as DNA: TGTGCCAGCAGTTACGACCTAGCGGGTGAAACCGGGGAGCTGTTTTTT.

The count of this clone is one. This chain connects TRBV7-3 to TRBJ2-3; a possible D gene is TRBD2 (5 bases). The CDR3 sequence is 13 residues long. Trimming shortened V by 7 bases and J by 6 bases, and 14 bases separated the two germline ends. CDR1 and CDR2 from the germline V gene are SGHTA and FQGTGA. This CDR3 reads CASTTGVGDTQYF. CDR3 in DNA: TGTGCCAGCACTACCGGGGTAGGGGATACGCAGTATTTT.